These 31 T cell receptor beta chains were sequenced from one sample in a study of cytomegalovirus exposure and HLA in healthy donors. Here immunoSEQ multiplex PCR was the method, and the copy in TCRdb shows in-frame clones only, minus some. This table has 200,000 to 250,000 clones, around nine tenths appearing once. Sequenced sample: PBMCs. All receptors derive from a young woman in good health and CMV-seropositive.

J is TRBJ2-6 and V is TRBV29-1; a weak D match, TRBD2 (6 bases). V dropped 3 bases and J dropped 4 bases, with 10 bases sitting between them. Per the germline V gene, CDR1 is SQVTM and CDR2 is ANQGSEA. This CDR3 contains 14 residues. The CDR3 loop reads CSVEGGPGANVLTF. The CDR3 region has the DNA TGCAGCGTTGAGGGGGGTCCCGGGGCCAACGTCCTGACTTTC. The full variable domain, its missing parts supplied by reference TRBV29-1 and TRBJ2-6, is SAVISQKPSRDICQRGTSLTIQCQVDSQVTMMFWYRQQPGQSLTLIATANQGSEATYESGFVIDKFPISRPNLTFSTLTVSNMSPEDSSIYLCSVEGGPGANVLTFGAGSRLTVL.

In this sample, this clone turned up once. The gene calls are TRBV4-1 and TRBJ2-7; 9 nucleotides agree with TRBD2. This CDR3 has 16 amino acids. V lost 4 bases, J lost 6 bases, and 13 bases stayed unmatched. Germline-derived CDR1 and CDR2 are MGHRA and YSYEKL. The CDR3 sequence is CASSPQVAGGYSEQYF. The CDR3 nucleotides read TGCGCCAGCAGCCCACAGGTGGCGGGAGGGTATTCCGAGCAGTACTTC.

The chain has TRBV7-8 and TRBJ1-4; D gene uncertain. Trimming shortened V by 4 bases and J by 3 bases, and 15 bases separated the two germline ends. Germline loops: CDR1 SGHVS, CDR2 FQNEAQ. The CDR3 contains 16 residues. The chain's CDR3 is CASSSRRDGANEKLFF. CDR3 DNA sequence: TGTGCCAGCAGCTCCCGGAGGGATGGGGCTAATGAAAAACTGTTTTTT.

This sequence joins TRBV28 and TRBJ2-7; D might be TRBD1 (5 bases). The CDR3 is 15 amino acids. Germline V gene lookup returns CDR1 MDHEN and CDR2 SYDVKM. The germline V and J ends were trimmed by 7 bases and 0 bases, with 16 bases remaining between them. The CDR3 sequence is CASTLRGPSSYEQYF. DNA of the CDR3: TGTGCCAGCACCCTTAGGGGTCCAAGCTCCTACGAGCAGTACTTC. Using reference TRBV28 and TRBJ2-7 for the parts outside the CDR3, the full variable domain is DVKVTQSSRYLVKRTGEKVFLECVQDMDHENMFWYRQDPGLGLRLIYFSYDVKMKEKGDIPEGYSVSREKKERFSLILESASTNQTSMYLCASTLRGPSSYEQYFGPGTRLTVT.

This chain connects TRBV18 to TRBJ2-1; TRBD1 matches 7 bases. Germline CDR1 is KGHSH and CDR2 is LQKENI. V trimming: 5 bases; J trimming: 4 bases; junction bases outside the gene matches: 8. The CDR3 spans 15 residues. CDR3 nucleotides: TGTGCCAGCTCATCATCGACAGGGTGGTACAATGAGCAGTTCTTC. This sequence encodes CASSSSTGWYNEQFF.

This chain uses TRBV13 with TRBJ1-5, with D possibly matching TRBD1 (6 bases). Germline CDR1 is PRHDT and CDR2 is FYEKMQ (reference sequence). V was trimmed by 5 bases and J by 2 bases, leaving 10 bases between them. The CDR3 has 14 residues. CDR3 region: CASSVQGGNQPQHF. Here the CDR3 DNA reads TGTGCCAGCAGCGTACAGGGTGGCAATCAGCCCCAGCATTTT. The whole variable domain, filled in from reference TRBV13 and TRBJ1-5, reads AAGVIQSPRHLIKEKRETATLKCYPIPRHDTVYWYQQGPGQDPQFLISFYEKMQSDKGSIPDRFSAQQFSDYHSELNMSSLELGDSALYFCASSVQGGNQPQHFGDGTRLSIL.

This chain uses TRBV5-1 with TRBJ2-6; D gene uncertain. Trimming took 5 bases from V and 0 from J, leaving 9 bases between them. The CDR3 extends over 15 amino acids. From germline, CDR1 is SGHRS and CDR2 YFSETQ. The DNA for the CDR3 is TGCGCCAGCAGTCCTGAGCTCTCTGGGGCCAACGTCCTGACTTTC. Translated: CASSPELSGANVLTF. Using reference TRBV5-1 and TRBJ2-6 for the parts outside the CDR3, the full variable domain is KAGVTQTPRYLIKTRGQQVTLSCSPISGHRSVSWYQQTPGQGLQFLFEYFSETQRNKGNFPGRFSGRQFSNSRSEMNVSTLELGDSALYLCASSPELSGANVLTFGAGSRLTVL.

This sequence joins TRBV14 and TRBJ2-7, with 7 bases fitting TRBD1. The V gene end was trimmed by 6 bases and the J gene end by 0 bases; junction bases not matched to a gene: 5. CDR1 is SGHDN, CDR2 FVKESK, per germline. The CDR3 consists of 14 residues. The CDR3 reads CASRHRDSSYEQYF. The CDR3 bases are TGTGCCAGCAGGCACCGGGACAGCTCCTACGAGCAGTACTTC.

This sequence joins TRBV4-1 and TRBJ2-7; TRBD2 matches at 11 bases. From germline, CDR1 is MGHRA and CDR2 YSYEKL. This CDR3 is 17 amino acids long. The V and J ends lost 2 bases and 5 bases, in that order; junction bases with no gene match: 11. The CDR3 region has the DNA TGCGCCAGCAGCCAACTAATTAGACTAGCGGGATCAGACGAGCAGTACTTC. Protein: CASSQLIRLAGSDEQYF.

This chain links TRBV19 with TRBJ2-3; D gene uncertain. V shed 1 base and J shed 6 bases, with 2 bases lying between them. The CDR3 runs to 11 residues. Germline V gives CDR1 LNHDA, CDR2 SQIVND (reference sequence). The CDR3 DNA follows: TGTGCCAGTAGTATAGCGGATACGCAGTATTTT. Its translation is CASSIADTQYF.

The chain uses TRBV14 and TRBJ2-7, with a possible D match to TRBD1 (6 bases). This CDR3 comprises 16 residues. V was trimmed by 0 bases and J by 5 bases, leaving 17 bases between them. The germline CDR1 and CDR2 sequences are SGHDN and FVKESK. CDR3 residues: CASSQEAFRGSNEQYF. The CDR3 coding sequence is TGTGCCAGCAGCCAAGAGGCTTTCAGGGGAAGTAACGAGCAGTACTTC.

V and J are TRBV27 and TRBJ2-7, with unresolved D. The CDR3 is 11 amino acids. V lost 6 bases, J lost 4 bases, and 7 bases lay in between. Per the germline V gene, CDR1 is MNHEY and CDR2 is SMNVEV (reference sequence). The CDR3 DNA sequence: TGTGCCAGCAGCGACACGTACGAGCAGTACTTC. Translated, it gives CASSDTYEQYF.

The CDR3 nucleotides are TGTGCTAGTGGTTCCTCAGGGGCATTGGCTGAAGCTTTCTTT. Translating gives CASGSSGALAEAFF. V and J are TRBV12-5 and TRBJ1-1, with D possibly being TRBD1 (6 bases). Trimming stripped 4 bases from V and 6 bases from J, with 15 bases between. Germline V gene sequence: CDR1 LGHNT, CDR2 FRNRAP. The CDR3 loop spans 14 amino acids.

As regards this clone: This specimen includes other DNA sequences encoding the same CDR3. This chain links TRBV5-1 with TRBJ2-7; the match to TRBD1 covers 8 bases. Germline assignment: CDR1 SGHRS and CDR2 YFSETQ. The CDR3 is made up of 14 amino acids. V shed 0 bases, J shed 3 bases, and the junction held 2 bases outside the gene matches. The chain's CDR3 is CASSLGQGSYEQYF. CDR3 in DNA: TGCGCCAGCAGCTTGGGACAGGGGAGCTACGAGCAGTACTTC.

This chain joins TRBV4-2 and TRBJ2-7; TRBD2 matches at 9 bases. J lost 4 bases, V lost 0 bases, and 4 bases had no gene match. This CDR3 comprises 15 residues. The germline gives CDR1 LGHNA, CDR2 YNFKEQ. The CDR3 protein is CASSQDGAGGYEQYF. In nucleotides, the CDR3 is TGTGCCAGCAGCCAAGATGGTGCGGGAGGGTACGAGCAGTACTTC.

V usage is TRBV5-1 and J usage is TRBJ2-1; TRBD1 matches 7 bases. The V and J ends lost 0 bases and 4 bases, in that order; junction bases with no gene match: 1. The CDR3 is 14 residues long. Germline assignment: CDR1 SGHRS and CDR2 YFSETQ. CDR3 region: CASSLGQGYNEQFF. Written as DNA, the CDR3 is TGCGCCAGCAGCTTGGGACAGGGATACAATGAGCAGTTCTTC.

This chain joins TRBV12-5 and TRBJ2-7; possibly TRBD2 for D (6 bases). CDR1 and CDR2 from the germline V gene are LGHNT and FRNRAP. V shed 5 bases and J shed 2 bases, with 13 bases lying between them. The CDR3 extends over 14 amino acids. CDR3 region: CASGLWDSAYEQYF. CDR3 nucleotides: TGTGCTAGTGGTCTATGGGACTCAGCCTACGAGCAGTACTTC.

The chain recombines TRBV7-3 with TRBJ2-3; TRBD1 might be the D (8 bases). CDR1 and CDR2 (germline): SGHTA, FQGTGA. The V gene lost 5 bases and the J gene lost 3 bases, with 18 bases spanning the gap. The length of the CDR3 is 16 residues. In nucleotides, the CDR3 is TGTGCCAGCAGCCCCGACAGGGGAGGGCAGACAGATACGCAGTATTTT. It yields the protein CASSPDRGGQTDTQYF.

This clone came up once. This rearrangement joins TRBV5-1 to TRBJ2-7, with D possibly being TRBD2 (5 bases). The CDR3 is 15 residues long. Trimming left V 4 bases short and J 3 bases short, with 17 bases between. Germline V gene data show CDR1 as SGHRS and CDR2 as YFSETQ. In DNA, the CDR3 is TGCGCCAGCAGCCGCGGACTTCCTGACCTCTACGAGCAGTACTTC. Residues: CASSRGLPDLYEQYF.

This clone was counted a single time. This chain connects TRBV27 to TRBJ2-7; 8 nucleotides agree with TRBD2. Germline V gives CDR1 MNHEY, CDR2 SMNVEV (reference sequence). Unmatched junction bases numbered 18, after V lost 6 bases and J lost 5 bases. There are 17 residues in the CDR3. The CDR3 is CASRPGTRGSPPHEQYF. In DNA form, the CDR3 reads TGTGCCAGCAGACCCGGGACTAGAGGCTCTCCGCCCCACGAGCAGTACTTC.

V gene TRBV2 combines with J gene TRBJ2-5, with 8 bases matching TRBD1. Germline V gives CDR1 SNHLY, CDR2 FYNNEI. V dropped 5 bases and J dropped 4; count of bases not matched to a gene: 12. There are 16 residues in the CDR3. CDR3 region: CASSYRRTGTLETQYF. For the CDR3, the DNA is TGTGCCAGCAGTTACCGAAGGACAGGGACCCTAGAGACCCAGTACTTC.

The J gene is TRBJ2-1, the V gene TRBV27; TRBD2 matches 8 bases. Trimming cost V 6 bases and J 0 bases; bases outside gene matches: 7. This CDR3 spans 16 amino acids. Germline assignment: CDR1 MNHEY and CDR2 SMNVEV (reference sequence). As DNA, the CDR3 is TGTGCCAGCAGGCCGGGGGGGACCGCCTCCTACAATGAGCAGTTCTTC. The encoded protein is CASRPGGTASYNEQFF.

This clone was detected only once. The V and J genes are TRBV18 and TRBJ2-1; D unresolved. Between the trimmed V and J ends, which lost 0 bases and 7 bases, there was a span of 7 bases. Looked up from germline, CDR1 is KGHSH and CDR2 is LQKENI. This CDR3 is built from 13 residues. The CDR3 loop is CASSPPTANEQFF. The CDR3 DNA is TGTGCCAGCTCACCACCAACTGCTAATGAGCAGTTCTTC.

The chain recombines TRBV11-2 with TRBJ2-1, with 8 bases matching TRBD1. J gave up 8 bases and V 5 bases, and 14 bases lay outside the gene matches. Germline V gene lookup returns CDR1 SGHAT and CDR2 FQNNGV. The CDR3 totals 16 residues. The CDR3 DNA is TGTGCCAGCAGCGGCACATTTGACAGGGGACGGCATGAGCAGTTCTTC. This gives the protein CASSGTFDRGRHEQFF.

J is TRBJ1-2 and V is TRBV5-1; TRBD1 matches 7 bases. The V segment lost 4 bases and the J segment 2 bases; nucleotides outside the gene matches: 5. Germline assignment: CDR1 SGHRS and CDR2 YFSETQ. The CDR3 sequence is 14 residues long. DNA of the CDR3: TGCGCCAGCAGCCCCGGACAGGACAACTATGGCTACACCTTC. This translates into CASSPGQDNYGYTF.

The J gene is TRBJ2-1, the V gene TRBV5-1; TRBD2 might be the D (6 bases). This CDR3 comprises 13 residues. With 8 bases removed from V and 4 bases from J, the gap between germline ends came to 13 bases. The germline CDR1 and CDR2 sequences are SGHRS and YFSETQ. CDR3 DNA: TGCGCCAGTGCGAGACTAGGGTACAATGAGCAGTTCTTC. Translating gives CASARLGYNEQFF. The full variable domain, with the rest looked up from reference TRBV5-1 and TRBJ2-1, is KAGVTQTPRYLIKTRGQQVTLSCSPISGHRSVSWYQQTPGQGLQFLFEYFSETQRNKGNFPGRFSGRQFSNSRSEMNVSTLELGDSALYLCASARLGYNEQFFGPGTRLTVL.

V is TRBV5-1 and J is TRBJ2-1; no clear D gene. V was trimmed by 1 base and J by 9 bases, leaving 8 bases between them. From germline, CDR1 is SGHRS and CDR2 YFSETQ. The CDR3 is made up of 12 amino acids. CDR3 DNA sequence: TGCGCCAGCAGCTTGTTGGAGACTGAGCAGTTCTTC. It yields the protein CASSLLETEQFF.

V is TRBV11-2 and J is TRBJ2-1; D may be TRBD1 (7 bases). From germline, CDR1 is SGHAT and CDR2 FQNNGV. CDR3 size: 15 residues. V lost 7 bases, J lost 4 bases, and 17 bases lay in between. The CDR3 coding sequence is TGTGCCAGCAACGTGCGTCCAGGGGGGTACAATGAGCAGTTCTTC. Translated: CASNVRPGGYNEQFF.

V gene TRBV4-1 combines with J gene TRBJ1-5; possible D gene TRBD1, 5 bases. The CDR3 runs to 15 residues. Trimming shortened V by 0 bases and J by 5 bases, and 11 bases separated the two germline ends. CDR1 and CDR2 (germline): MGHRA, YSYEKL. CDR3 DNA sequence: TGCGCCAGCAGCCAAGAGGGGGGGAGGGATCAGCCCCAGCATTTT. It translates to CASSQEGGRDQPQHF.

This CDR3 reads CASSSFGVTDTQYF. CDR3 DNA: TGTGCCAGCAGTTCGTTCGGGGTCACAGATACGCAGTATTTT. The chain couples TRBV6-5 to TRBJ2-3; maybe TRBD2 (5 bases). CDR1 and CDR2 from the germline V gene are MNHEY and SVGAGI. The V gene lost 4 bases and the J gene lost 2 bases, with 10 bases spanning the gap. The CDR3 has 14 residues.

V usage is TRBV4-1 and J usage is TRBJ2-1, with 10 nucleotides matching TRBD1. Unmatched junction bases numbered 12, after V lost 0 bases and J lost 4 bases. CDR1 and CDR2 (germline): MGHRA, YSYEKL. The CDR3 consists of 19 residues. The CDR3 nucleotides are TGCGCCAGCAGCCAAGATCCCACCCTACCGGGACAGGGGTACAATGAGCAGTTCTTC. Translating it yields CASSQDPTLPGQGYNEQFF.